Listed here are 9 T cell receptor beta chains from one sample, sequenced in a study of immune characterization of retroperitoneal liposarcoma. From the PCR reads, TCRdb called clonotypes with MiXCR, one entry per CDR3 protein. The table shows about 10,000 distinct CDR3 sequences, with about 29% occurring only once. Sample: tumor tissue. These receptors were taken from a male donor with retroperitoneal liposarcoma.

This clonotype rates as medium-sized. The chain employs TRBV6-1 and TRBJ2-1, with TRBD1 as a possible D gene (6 bases). The CDR3 consists of 12 residues. V lost 2 bases and J lost 10, with 9 bases in between. Germline assignment: CDR1 MNHNS and CDR2 SASEGT. In DNA, the CDR3 is TGTGCCAGCAGTGAAAGGGGGACAGAGCAGTTCTTC. Its translation: CASSERGTEQFF.

The genes are TRBV7-8 and TRBJ2-1; TRBD2 matches 8 bases. With the DNA end fitting TRBJ2-7 better, the J assignment may be wrong. The CDR3 spans 16 residues. Looked up from germline, CDR1 is SGHVS and CDR2 is FQNEAQ. The CDR3 DNA reads TGTGCCAGCAGCCTCCGACCCAGCGGGAGCTTCTACGAGCAGTACTTC. Protein sequence: CASSLRPSGSFYEQYF.

This clonotype was counted between two and nine times. V gene TRBV7-2 combines with J gene TRBJ2-2, with 10 bases lining up with TRBD2. Per the germline V gene, CDR1 is SGHTA and CDR2 is FQGNSA. Trimming took 7 bases from V and 2 from J; bases not matched to a gene: 13. The CDR3 runs to 18 residues. This CDR3 reads CASTKPAAGGVNTGELFF. The DNA for the CDR3 is TGTGCCAGCACCAAACCGGCAGCGGGGGGGGTTAACACCGGGGAGCTGTTTTTT.

V gene TRBV11-3 combines with J gene TRBJ2-3; TRBD2 matches 13 bases. V was clipped by 1 base and J by 4 bases; unmatched bases: 2. The CDR3 length is 16 residues. The germline gives CDR1 SGHNT, CDR2 YENEEA. CDR3 nucleotides: TGTGCCAGCAGCTTAGGGACTAGCGGGAGTTCAGATACGCAGTATTTT. Translated: CASSLGTSGSSDTQYF.

By sample share, this clonotype is medium-sized. The gene calls are TRBV12-3 or TRBV12-4 and TRBJ1-6, with D possibly being TRBD1 (6 bases). This CDR3 contains 15 residues. V lost 0 bases, J lost 10 bases, and 13 bases lay in between. The CDR3: CASSLALQGISPLHF. CDR3 in DNA: TGTGCCAGCAGTTTAGCGCTCCAGGGGATCTCACCCCTCCACTTT.

V and J are TRBV12-3 or TRBV12-4 and TRBJ2-3; no clear D gene. The V and J ends lost 1 base and 0 bases respectively, with 14 bases between them. This CDR3 spans 17 amino acids. CDR3 nucleotide sequence: TGTGCCAGCAGTTTAGGTCATATGGCTCCTAGCACAGATACGCAGTATTTT. This encodes CASSLGHMAPSTDTQYF.

On this clonotype itself: An end of the junction differs from the germline gene, which may be a read error. V and J are TRBV5-3 and TRBJ2-1, with D possibly matching TRBD2 (5 bases). TRBV5-3 is annotated as an ORF whose role is uncertain. CDR3 size: 16 residues. The CDR3 coding sequence is TGTGCCAGCAGCTTGAGGGTTGGAACTACCCACAATGAGCAGTTCTTC. Its protein is CASSLRVGTTHNEQFF.

The chain has TRBV12-3 or TRBV12-4 and TRBJ1-2, with TRBD1 matching 8 bases. This CDR3 is built from 15 residues. Germline trimming cut 6 bases from V and 5 bases from J; bases unmatched to any gene: 11. CDR3 protein: CASRPPGQGFYGYTF. In nucleotides, the CDR3 is TGTGCCAGCAGACCCCCAGGACAGGGATTTTATGGCTACACCTTC.

J is TRBJ1-3 and V is TRBV6-2 or TRBV6-3; D is unresolved. Looked up from germline, CDR1 is MNHEY and CDR2 is SVGEGT. Between the trimmed V and J ends, which lost 6 bases and 1 base, there was a span of 7 bases. CDR3 length: 13 amino acids. CDR3 nucleotides: TGTGCCAGCAGCCTGTCGTCTGGAAACACCATATATTTT. Translated, it gives CASSLSSGNTIYF.